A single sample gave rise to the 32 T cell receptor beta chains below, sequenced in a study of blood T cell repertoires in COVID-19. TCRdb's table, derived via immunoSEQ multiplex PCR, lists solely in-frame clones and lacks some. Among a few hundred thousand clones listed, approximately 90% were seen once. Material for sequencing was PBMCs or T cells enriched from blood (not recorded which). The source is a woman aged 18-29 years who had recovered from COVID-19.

For the CDR3, the DNA is TGCAGCGTGACAGGGGGGACCTATGGCTACACCTTC. Its translation is CSVTGGTYGYTF. The V and J genes are TRBV29-1 and TRBJ1-2; 9 bases are shared with TRBD1. V dropped 6 bases and J dropped 4; count of bases not matched to a gene: 3. Looked up from germline, CDR1 is SQVTM and CDR2 is ANQGSEA. This CDR3 has 12 amino acids.

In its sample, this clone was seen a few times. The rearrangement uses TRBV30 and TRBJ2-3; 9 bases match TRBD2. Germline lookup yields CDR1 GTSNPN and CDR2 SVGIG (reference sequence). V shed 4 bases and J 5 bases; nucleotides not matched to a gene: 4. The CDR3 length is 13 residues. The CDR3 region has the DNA TGTGCCTGGACCGGGACTAGCTTAGATACGCAGTATTTT. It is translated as CAWTGTSLDTQYF.

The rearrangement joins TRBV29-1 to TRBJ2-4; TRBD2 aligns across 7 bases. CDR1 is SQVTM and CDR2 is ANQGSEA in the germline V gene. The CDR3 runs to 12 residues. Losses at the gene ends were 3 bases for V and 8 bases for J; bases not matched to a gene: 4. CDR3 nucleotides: TGCAGCGTTGATTCTGGGGGGGACATTCAGTACTTC. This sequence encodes CSVDSGGDIQYF.

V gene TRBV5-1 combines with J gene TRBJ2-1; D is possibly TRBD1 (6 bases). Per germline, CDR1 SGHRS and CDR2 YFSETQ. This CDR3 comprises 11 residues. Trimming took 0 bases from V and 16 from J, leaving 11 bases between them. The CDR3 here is CASSLGQGFFF. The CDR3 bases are TGCGCCAGCAGCTTGGGGCAGGGGTTTTTCTTC. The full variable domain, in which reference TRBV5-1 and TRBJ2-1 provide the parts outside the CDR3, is KAGVTQTPRYLIKTRGQQVTLSCSPISGHRSVSWYQQTPGQGLQFLFEYFSETQRNKGNFPGRFSGRQFSNSRSEMNVSTLELGDSALYLCASSLGQGFFFGPGTRLTVL.

CDR3 sequence reads: CASSSGVNTEAFF. The CDR3 DNA reads TGTGCCAGCAGCTCGGGAGTGAACACTGAAGCTTTCTTT. The V call is TRBV7-9, the J call TRBJ1-1, with D unclear. CDR3 size: 13 residues. V was shortened by 4 bases and J by 0 bases, with 6 bases between the two germline ends. Per germline, CDR1 SEHNR and CDR2 FQNEAQ (reference sequence).

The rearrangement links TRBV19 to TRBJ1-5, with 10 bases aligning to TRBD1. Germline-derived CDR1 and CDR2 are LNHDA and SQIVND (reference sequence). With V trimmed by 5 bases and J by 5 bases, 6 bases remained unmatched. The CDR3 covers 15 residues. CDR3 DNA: TGTGCCAGTAGTGTCAGGACAGGGGGGGATCAGCCCCAGCATTTT. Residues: CASSVRTGGDQPQHF.

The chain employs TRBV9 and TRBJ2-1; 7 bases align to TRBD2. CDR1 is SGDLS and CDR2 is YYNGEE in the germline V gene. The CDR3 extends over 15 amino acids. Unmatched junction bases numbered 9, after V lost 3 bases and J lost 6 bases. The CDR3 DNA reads TGTGCCAGCAGCGATGGACTAGGCGGGTTCAATGAGCAGTTCTTC. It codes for CASSDGLGGFNEQFF.

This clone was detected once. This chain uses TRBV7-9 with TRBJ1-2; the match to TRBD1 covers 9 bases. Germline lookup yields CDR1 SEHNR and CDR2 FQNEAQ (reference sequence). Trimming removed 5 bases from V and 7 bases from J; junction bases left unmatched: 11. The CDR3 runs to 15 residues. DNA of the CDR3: TGTGCCAGCAGCCAGTCTGCGGGACAGGGAGGTGGCTACACCTTC. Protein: CASSQSAGQGGGYTF.

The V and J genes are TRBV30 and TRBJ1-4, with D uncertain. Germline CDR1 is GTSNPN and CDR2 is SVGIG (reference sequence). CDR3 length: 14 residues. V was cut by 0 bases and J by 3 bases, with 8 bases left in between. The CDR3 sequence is CAWSVQRANEKLFF. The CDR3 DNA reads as TGTGCCTGGAGTGTACAGAGAGCTAATGAAAAACTGTTTTTT.

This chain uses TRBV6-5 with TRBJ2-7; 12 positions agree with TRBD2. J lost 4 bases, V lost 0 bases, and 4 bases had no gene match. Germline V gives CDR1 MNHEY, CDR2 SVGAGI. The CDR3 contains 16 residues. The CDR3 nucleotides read TGTGCCAGCAGTTACTCGAGGACTAGCGGGGAATACGAGCAGTACTTC. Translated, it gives CASSYSRTSGEYEQYF.

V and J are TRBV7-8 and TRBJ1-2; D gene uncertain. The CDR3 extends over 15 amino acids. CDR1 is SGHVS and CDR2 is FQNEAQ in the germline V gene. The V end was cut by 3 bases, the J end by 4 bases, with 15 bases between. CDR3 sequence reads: CASSLGSRSPYGYTF. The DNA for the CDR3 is TGTGCCAGCAGCTTGGGCTCCCGCTCTCCCTATGGCTACACCTTC.

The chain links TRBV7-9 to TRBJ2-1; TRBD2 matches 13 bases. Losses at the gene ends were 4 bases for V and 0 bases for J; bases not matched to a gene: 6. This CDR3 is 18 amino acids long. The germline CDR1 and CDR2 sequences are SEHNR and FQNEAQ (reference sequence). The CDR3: CASSSIRTSGSSYNEQFF. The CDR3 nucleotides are TGTGCCAGCAGCTCGATAAGGACTAGCGGGAGCTCCTACAATGAGCAGTTCTTC.

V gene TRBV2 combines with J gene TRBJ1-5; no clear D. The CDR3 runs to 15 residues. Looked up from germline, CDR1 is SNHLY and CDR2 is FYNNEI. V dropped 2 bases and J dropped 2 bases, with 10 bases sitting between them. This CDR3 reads CASSEQSEGNQPQHF. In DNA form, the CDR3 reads TGTGCCAGCAGTGAACAATCAGAGGGCAATCAGCCCCAGCATTTT. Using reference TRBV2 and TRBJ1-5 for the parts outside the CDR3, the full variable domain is EPEVTQTPSHQVTQMGQEVILRCVPISNHLYFYWYRQILGQKVEFLVSFYNNEISEKSEIFDDQFSVERPDGSNFTLKIRSTKLEDSAMYFCASSEQSEGNQPQHFGDGTRLSIL.

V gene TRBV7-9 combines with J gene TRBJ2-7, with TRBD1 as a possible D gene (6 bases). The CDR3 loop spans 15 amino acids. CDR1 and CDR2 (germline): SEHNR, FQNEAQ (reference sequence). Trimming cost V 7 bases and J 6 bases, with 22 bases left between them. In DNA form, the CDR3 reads TGTGCCAGCACCCGGTCCCGGGACAACCTGGGCGAGCAGTACTTC. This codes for CASTRSRDNLGEQYF. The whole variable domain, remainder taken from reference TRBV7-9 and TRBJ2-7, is DTGVSQNPRHKITKRGQNVTFRCDPISEHNRLYWYRQTLGQGPEFLTYFQNEAQLEKSRLLSDRFSAERPKGSFSTLEIQRTEQGDSAMYLCASTRSRDNLGEQYFGPGTRLTVT.

CDR3 amino acids: CASSYSSSLGNYGYTF. The CDR3 DNA reads TGTGCCAGCAGTTACTCGTCATCATTGGGCAACTATGGCTACACCTTC. The chain couples TRBV6-5 to TRBJ1-2; D not certain. CDR3 length: 16 amino acids. Germline V gives CDR1 MNHEY, CDR2 SVGAGI. The V end was cut by 0 bases, the J end by 2 bases, with 13 bases between.

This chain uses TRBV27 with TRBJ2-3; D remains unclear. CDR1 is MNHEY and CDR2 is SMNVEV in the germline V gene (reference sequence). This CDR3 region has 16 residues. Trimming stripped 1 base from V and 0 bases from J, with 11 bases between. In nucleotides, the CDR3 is TGTGCCAGCAGTTTATTAGCAGCAGTTAGCACAGATACGCAGTATTTT. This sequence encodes CASSLLAAVSTDTQYF.

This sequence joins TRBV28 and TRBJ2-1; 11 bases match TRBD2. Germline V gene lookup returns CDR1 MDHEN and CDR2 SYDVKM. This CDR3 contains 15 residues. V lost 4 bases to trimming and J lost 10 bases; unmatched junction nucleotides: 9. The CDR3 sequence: CASSSRTLAGGEQFF. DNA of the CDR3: TGTGCCAGCAGTTCCAGAACCTTAGCGGGAGGGGAGCAGTTCTTC.

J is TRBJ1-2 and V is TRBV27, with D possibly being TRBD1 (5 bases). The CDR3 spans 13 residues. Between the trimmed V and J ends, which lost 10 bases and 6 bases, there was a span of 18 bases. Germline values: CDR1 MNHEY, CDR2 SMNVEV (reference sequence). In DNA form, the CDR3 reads TGTGCCACCTACGTGGGGGGTGCGAATGGCTACACCTTC. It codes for CATYVGGANGYTF.

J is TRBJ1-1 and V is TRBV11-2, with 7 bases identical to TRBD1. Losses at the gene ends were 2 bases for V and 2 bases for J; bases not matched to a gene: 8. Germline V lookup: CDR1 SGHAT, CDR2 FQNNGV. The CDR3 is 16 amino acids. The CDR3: CASSLSPAGGNTEAFF. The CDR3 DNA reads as TGTGCCAGCAGCTTATCGCCCGCAGGGGGAAACACTGAAGCTTTCTTT.

DNA for the CDR3: TGTGCCAGCAGTTTGGGCAGGGTCGCTTTCTTT. Residues: CASSLGRVAFF. The rearrangement uses TRBV12-3 or TRBV12-4 and TRBJ1-1; D is perhaps TRBD1 (5 bases). The CDR3 contains 11 residues. The V and J ends lost 3 bases and 11 bases respectively, with 10 bases between them.

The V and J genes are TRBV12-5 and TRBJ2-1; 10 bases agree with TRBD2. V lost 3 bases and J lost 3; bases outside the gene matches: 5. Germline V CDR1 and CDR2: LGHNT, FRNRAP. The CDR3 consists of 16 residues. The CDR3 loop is CASGFSGTSDYNEQFF. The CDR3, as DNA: TGTGCTAGTGGTTTTTCCGGGACTAGCGACTACAATGAGCAGTTCTTC.

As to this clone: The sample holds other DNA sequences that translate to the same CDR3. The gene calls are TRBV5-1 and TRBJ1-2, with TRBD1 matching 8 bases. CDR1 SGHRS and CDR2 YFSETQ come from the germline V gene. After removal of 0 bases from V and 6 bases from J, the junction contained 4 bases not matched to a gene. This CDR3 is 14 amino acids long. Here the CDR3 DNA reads TGCGCCAGCAGCTTGGGACAGGGGACGGATGGCTACACCTTC. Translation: CASSLGQGTDGYTF. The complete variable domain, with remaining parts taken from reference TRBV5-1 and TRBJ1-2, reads KAGVTQTPRYLIKTRGQQVTLSCSPISGHRSVSWYQQTPGQGLQFLFEYFSETQRNKGNFPGRFSGRQFSNSRSEMNVSTLELGDSALYLCASSLGQGTDGYTFGSGTRLTVV.

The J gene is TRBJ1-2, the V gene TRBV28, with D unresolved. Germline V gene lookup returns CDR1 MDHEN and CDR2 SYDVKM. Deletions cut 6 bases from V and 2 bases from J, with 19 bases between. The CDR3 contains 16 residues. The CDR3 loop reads CASRLLAEGINYGYTF. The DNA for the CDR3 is TGTGCCAGCAGGCTCCTTGCGGAAGGTATCAACTATGGCTACACCTTC.

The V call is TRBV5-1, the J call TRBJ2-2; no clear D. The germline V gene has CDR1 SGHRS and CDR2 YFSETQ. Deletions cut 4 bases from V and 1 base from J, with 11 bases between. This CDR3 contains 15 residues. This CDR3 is CASSPNDWNTGELFF. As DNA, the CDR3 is TGCGCCAGCAGCCCAAATGACTGGAACACCGGGGAGCTGTTTTTT. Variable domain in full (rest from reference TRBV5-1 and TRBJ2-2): KAGVTQTPRYLIKTRGQQVTLSCSPISGHRSVSWYQQTPGQGLQFLFEYFSETQRNKGNFPGRFSGRQFSNSRSEMNVSTLELGDSALYLCASSPNDWNTGELFFGEGSRLTVL.

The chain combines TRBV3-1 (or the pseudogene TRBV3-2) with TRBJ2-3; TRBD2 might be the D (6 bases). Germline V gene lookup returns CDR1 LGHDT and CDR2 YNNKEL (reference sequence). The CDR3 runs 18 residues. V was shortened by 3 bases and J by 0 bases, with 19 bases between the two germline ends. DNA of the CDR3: TGTGCCAGCAGCCACGACCGTCACGGGACTTTTAGCACAGATACGCAGTATTTT. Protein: CASSHDRHGTFSTDTQYF.

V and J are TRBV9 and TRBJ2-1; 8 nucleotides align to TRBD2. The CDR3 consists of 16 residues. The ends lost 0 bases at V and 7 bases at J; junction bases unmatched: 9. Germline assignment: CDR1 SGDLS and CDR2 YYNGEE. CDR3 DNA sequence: TGTGCCAGCAGCGTAGCTGGAGCGGGAGAGTGGAATGAGCAGTTCTTC. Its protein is CASSVAGAGEWNEQFF.

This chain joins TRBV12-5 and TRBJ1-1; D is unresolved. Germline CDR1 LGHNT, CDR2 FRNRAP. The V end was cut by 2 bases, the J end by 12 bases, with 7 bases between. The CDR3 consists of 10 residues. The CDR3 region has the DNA TGTGCTAGTGGTTTGATGGAGCCTTTCTTT. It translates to CASGLMEPFF. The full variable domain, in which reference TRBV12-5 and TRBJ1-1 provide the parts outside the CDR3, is DARVTQTPRHKVTEMGQEVTMRCQPILGHNTVFWYRQTMMQGLELLAYFRNRAPLDDSGMPKDRFSAEMPDATLATLKIQPSEPRDSAVYFCASGLMEPFFGQGTRLTVV.

The CDR3 region is CASRGLAGGQFF. CDR3 in DNA: TGTGCCAGCAGAGGACTAGCGGGAGGACAGTTCTTC. The V gene is TRBV11-3, the J gene TRBJ2-1; 14 bases map to TRBD2. Unmatched junction bases numbered 2, after V lost 6 bases and J lost 13 bases. This CDR3 spans 12 amino acids. Germline V gene lookup returns CDR1 SGHNT and CDR2 YENEEA. Variable domain in full (rest from reference TRBV11-3 and TRBJ2-1): EAGVVQSPRYKIIEKKQPVAFWCNPISGHNTLYWYLQNLGQGPELLIRYENEEAVDDSQLPKDRFSAERLKGVDSTLKIQPAELGDSAVYLCASRGLAGGQFFGPGTRLTVL.

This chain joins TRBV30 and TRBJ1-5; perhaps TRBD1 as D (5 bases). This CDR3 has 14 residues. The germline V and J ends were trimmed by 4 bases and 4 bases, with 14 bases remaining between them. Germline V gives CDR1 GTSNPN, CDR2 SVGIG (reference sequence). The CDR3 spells CAWMGSKGNQPQHF. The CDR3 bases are TGTGCCTGGATGGGGTCGAAGGGGAATCAGCCCCAGCATTTT. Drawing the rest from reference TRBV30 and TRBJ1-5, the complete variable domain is SQTIHQWPATLVQPVGSPLSLECTVEGTSNPNLYWYRQAAGRGLQLLFYSVGIGQISSEVPQNLSASRPQDRQFILSSKKLLLSDSGFYLCAWMGSKGNQPQHFGDGTRLSIL.

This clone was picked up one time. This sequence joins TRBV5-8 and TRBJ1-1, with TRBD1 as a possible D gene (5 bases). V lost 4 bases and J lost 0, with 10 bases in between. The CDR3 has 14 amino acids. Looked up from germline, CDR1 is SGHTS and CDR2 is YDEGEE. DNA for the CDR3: TGTGCCAGCAGCACGCCGACAGTGAACACTGAAGCTTTCTTT. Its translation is CASSTPTVNTEAFF.

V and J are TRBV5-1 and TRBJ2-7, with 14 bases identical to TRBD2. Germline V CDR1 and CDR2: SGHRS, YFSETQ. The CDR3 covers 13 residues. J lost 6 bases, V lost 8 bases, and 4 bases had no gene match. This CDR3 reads CASGGLAGAEQYF. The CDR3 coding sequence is TGCGCCAGTGGGGGACTAGCGGGAGCCGAGCAGTACTTC.

DNA for the CDR3: TGTGCCAGCAGCCTGTGGGACAGGGTTGGCTATGGCTACACCTTC. This translates into CASSLWDRVGYGYTF. This sequence joins TRBV7-2 and TRBJ1-2; 9 nucleotides agree with TRBD1. V lost 5 bases, J lost 4 bases, and 8 bases stayed unmatched. The CDR3 loop spans 15 amino acids. The V gene's germline CDR1 is SGHTA and CDR2 FQGNSA.